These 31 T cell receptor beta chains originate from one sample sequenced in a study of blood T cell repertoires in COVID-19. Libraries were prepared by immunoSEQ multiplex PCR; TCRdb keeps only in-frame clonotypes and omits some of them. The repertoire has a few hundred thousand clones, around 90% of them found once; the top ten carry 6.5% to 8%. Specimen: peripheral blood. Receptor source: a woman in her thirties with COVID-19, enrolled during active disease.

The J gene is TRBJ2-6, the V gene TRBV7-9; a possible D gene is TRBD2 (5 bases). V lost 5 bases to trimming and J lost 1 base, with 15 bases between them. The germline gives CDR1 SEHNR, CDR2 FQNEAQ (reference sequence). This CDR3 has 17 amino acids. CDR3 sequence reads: CASSREGFRSGANVLTF. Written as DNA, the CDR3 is TGTGCCAGCAGCCGCGAGGGTTTCAGGTCTGGGGCCAACGTCCTGACTTTC.

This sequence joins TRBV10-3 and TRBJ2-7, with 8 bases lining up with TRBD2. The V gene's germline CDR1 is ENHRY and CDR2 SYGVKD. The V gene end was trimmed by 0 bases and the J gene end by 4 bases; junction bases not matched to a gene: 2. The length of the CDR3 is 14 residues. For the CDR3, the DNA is TGTGCCATCAGTGAGTCAGCGGGAGCTTACGAGCAGTACTTC. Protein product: CAISESAGAYEQYF.

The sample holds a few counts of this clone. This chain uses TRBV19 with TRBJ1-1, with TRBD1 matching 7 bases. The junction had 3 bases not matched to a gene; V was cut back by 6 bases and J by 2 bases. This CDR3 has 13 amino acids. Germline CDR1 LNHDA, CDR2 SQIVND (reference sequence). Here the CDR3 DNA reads TGTGCCAGTAGCCAAGGGGGCAACACTGAAGCTTTCTTT. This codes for CASSQGGNTEAFF.

CDR3 coding DNA: TGTGCCAGCAGTGTGATCGGTCCCTACGAGCAGTACTTC. Protein product: CASSVIGPYEQYF. V gene TRBV25-1 combines with J gene TRBJ2-7; D gene uncertain. From germline, CDR1 is MGHDK and CDR2 SYGVNS. This CDR3 is built from 13 residues. V was cut by 4 bases and J by 2 bases, with 9 bases left in between.

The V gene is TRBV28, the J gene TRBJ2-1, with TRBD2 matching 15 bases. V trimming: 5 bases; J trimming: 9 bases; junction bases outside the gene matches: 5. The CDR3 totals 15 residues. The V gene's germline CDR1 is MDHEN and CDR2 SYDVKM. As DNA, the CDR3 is TGTGCCAGCAGTCCGGGACTAGCGGGAGGAAGTGAGCAGTTCTTC. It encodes CASSPGLAGGSEQFF.

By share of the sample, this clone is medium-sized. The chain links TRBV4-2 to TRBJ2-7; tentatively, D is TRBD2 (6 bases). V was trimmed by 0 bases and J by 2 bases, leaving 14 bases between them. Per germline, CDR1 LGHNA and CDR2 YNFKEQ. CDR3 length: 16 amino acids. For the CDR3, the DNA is TGTGCCAGCAGCCAAGAGGAGGGAGACTCTCCCTACGAGCAGTACTTC. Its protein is CASSQEEGDSPYEQYF.

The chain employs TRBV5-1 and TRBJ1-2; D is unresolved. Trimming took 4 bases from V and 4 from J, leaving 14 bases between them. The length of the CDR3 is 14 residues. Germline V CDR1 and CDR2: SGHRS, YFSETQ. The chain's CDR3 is CASSGQDSSYGYTF. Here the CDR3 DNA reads TGCGCCAGCAGCGGTCAGGATTCGTCCTATGGCTACACCTTC.

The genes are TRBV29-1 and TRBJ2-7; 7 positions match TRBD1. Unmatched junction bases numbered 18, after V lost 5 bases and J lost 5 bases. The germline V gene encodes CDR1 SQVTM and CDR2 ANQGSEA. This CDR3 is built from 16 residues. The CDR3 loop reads CSVRELTGSGGDEQYF. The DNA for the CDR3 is TGCAGCGTTCGCGAGCTTACCGGATCAGGGGGAGACGAGCAGTACTTC.

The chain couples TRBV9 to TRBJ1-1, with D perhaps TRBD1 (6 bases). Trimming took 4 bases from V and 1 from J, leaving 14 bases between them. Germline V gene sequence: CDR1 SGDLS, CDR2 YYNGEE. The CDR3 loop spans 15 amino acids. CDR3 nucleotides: TGTGCCAGCAGCCCCAACCCGACAGGGAACACTGAAGCTTTCTTT. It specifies CASSPNPTGNTEAFF.

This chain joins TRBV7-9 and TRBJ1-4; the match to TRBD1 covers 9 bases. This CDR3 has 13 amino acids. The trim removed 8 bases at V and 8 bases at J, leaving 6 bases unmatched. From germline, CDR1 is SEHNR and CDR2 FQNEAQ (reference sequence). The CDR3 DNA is TGTGCCAGCTTACGAGGACAGGGGGAAAAACTGTTTTTT. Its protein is CASLRGQGEKLFF.

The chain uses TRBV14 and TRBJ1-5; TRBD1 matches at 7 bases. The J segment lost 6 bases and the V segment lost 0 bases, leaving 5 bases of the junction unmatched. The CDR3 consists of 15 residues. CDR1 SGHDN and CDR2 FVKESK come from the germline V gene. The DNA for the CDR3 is TGTGCCAGCAGCCAAGATTGGGACAGTTTTCAGCCCCAGCATTTT. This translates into CASSQDWDSFQPQHF.

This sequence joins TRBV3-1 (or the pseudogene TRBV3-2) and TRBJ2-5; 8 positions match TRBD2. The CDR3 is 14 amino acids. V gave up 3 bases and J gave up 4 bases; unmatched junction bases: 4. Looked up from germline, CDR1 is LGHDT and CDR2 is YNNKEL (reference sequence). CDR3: CASSHLAGGETQYF. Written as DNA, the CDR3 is TGTGCCAGCAGCCATTTGGCGGGGGGAGAGACCCAGTACTTC.

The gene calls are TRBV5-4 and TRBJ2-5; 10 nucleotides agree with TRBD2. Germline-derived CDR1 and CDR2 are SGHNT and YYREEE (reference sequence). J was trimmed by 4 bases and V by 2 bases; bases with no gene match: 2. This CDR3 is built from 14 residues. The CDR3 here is CASSLLAGLETQYF. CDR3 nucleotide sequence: TGTGCCAGCAGCTTACTAGCGGGACTAGAGACCCAGTACTTC. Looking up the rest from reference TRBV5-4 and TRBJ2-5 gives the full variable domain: ETGVTQSPTHLIKTRGQQVTLRCSSQSGHNTVSWYQQALGQGPQFIFQYYREEENGRGNFPPRFSGLQFPNYSSELNVNALELDDSALYLCASSLLAGLETQYFGPGTRLLVL.

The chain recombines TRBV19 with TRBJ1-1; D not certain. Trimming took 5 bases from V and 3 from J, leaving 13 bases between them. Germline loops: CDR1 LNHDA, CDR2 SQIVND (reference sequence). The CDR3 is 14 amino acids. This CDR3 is CASSSAIGDTEAFF. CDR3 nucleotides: TGTGCCAGTAGTTCTGCTATCGGGGACACTGAAGCTTTCTTT.

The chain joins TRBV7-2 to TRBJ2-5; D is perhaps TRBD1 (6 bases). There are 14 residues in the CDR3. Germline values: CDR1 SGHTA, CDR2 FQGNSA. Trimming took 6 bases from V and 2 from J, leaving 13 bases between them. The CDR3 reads CASRARTGQETQYF. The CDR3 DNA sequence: TGTGCCAGCAGGGCCCGTACAGGGCAAGAGACCCAGTACTTC.

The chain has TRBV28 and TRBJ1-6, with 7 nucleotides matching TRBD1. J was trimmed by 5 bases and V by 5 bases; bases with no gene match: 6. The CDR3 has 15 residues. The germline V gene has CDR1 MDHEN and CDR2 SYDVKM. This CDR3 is CASSIAGQHNSPLHF. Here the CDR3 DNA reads TGTGCCAGCAGTATCGCGGGACAGCATAATTCACCCCTCCACTTT.

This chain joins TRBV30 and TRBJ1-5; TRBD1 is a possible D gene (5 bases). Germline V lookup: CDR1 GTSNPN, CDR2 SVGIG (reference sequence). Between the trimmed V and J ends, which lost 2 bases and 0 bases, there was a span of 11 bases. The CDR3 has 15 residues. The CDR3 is CAWSLQAYSNQPQHF. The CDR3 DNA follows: TGTGCCTGGAGTTTACAGGCGTATAGCAATCAGCCCCAGCATTTT.

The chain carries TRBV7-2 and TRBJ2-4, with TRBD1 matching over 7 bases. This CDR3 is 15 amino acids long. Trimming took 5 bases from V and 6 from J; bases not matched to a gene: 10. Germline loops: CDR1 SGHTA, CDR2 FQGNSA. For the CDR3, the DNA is TGTGCCAGCAGCCAGCCGACAGGGCCCAGAAACATTCAGTACTTC. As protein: CASSQPTGPRNIQYF.

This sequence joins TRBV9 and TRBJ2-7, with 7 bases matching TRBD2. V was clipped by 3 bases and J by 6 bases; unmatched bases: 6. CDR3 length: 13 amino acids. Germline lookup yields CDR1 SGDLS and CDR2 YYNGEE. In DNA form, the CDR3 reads TGTGCCAGCAGCGGCCCCCCGGGGGGCGAGCAGTACTTC. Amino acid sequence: CASSGPPGGEQYF.

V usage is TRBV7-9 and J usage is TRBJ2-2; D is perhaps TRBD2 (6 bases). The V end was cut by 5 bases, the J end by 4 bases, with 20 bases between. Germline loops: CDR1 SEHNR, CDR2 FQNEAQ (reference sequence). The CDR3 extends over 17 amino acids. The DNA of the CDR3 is TGTGCCAGCAGCCCAACTAGCCCGCCCCGATTCACCGGGGAGCTGTTTTTT. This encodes CASSPTSPPRFTGELFF.

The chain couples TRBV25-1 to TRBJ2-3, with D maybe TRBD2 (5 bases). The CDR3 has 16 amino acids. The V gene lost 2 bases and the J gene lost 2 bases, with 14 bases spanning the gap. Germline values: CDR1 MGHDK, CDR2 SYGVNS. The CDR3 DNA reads TGTGCCAGCAGTGAAATGGGCGGGTCAAACACAGATACGCAGTATTTT. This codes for CASSEMGGSNTDTQYF.

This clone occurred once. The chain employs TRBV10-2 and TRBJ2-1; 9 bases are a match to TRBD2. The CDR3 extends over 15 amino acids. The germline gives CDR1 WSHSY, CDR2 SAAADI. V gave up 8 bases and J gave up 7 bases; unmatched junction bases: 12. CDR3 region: CASLKTGTSRNEQFF. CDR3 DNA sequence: TGCGCCAGCCTAAAAACCGGGACTAGCAGGAATGAGCAGTTCTTC.

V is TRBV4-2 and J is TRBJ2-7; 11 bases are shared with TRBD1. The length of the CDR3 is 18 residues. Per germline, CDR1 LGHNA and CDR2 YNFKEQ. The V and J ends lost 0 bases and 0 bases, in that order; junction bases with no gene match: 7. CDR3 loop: CASSQDGQGQGASYEQYF. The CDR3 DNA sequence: TGTGCCAGCAGCCAAGATGGGCAAGGACAGGGGGCCTCCTACGAGCAGTACTTC.

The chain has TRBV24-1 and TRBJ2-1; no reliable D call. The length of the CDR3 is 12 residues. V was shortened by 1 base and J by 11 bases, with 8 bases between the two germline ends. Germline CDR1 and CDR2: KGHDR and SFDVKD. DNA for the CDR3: TGTGCCACCAGTGATTTTTTCGGTCAGCAGTTCTTC. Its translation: CATSDFFGQQFF.

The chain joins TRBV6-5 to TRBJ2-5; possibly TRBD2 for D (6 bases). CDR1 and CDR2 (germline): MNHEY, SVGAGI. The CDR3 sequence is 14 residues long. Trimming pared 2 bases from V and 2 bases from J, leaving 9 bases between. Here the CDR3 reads CASSYGGVQETQYF. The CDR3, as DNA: TGTGCCAGCAGTTACGGAGGGGTGCAAGAGACCCAGTACTTC.

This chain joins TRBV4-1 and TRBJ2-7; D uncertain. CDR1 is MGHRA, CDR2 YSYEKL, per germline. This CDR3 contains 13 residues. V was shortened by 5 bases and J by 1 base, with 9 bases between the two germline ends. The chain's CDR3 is CASSGRGSYEQYF. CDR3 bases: TGCGCCAGCAGCGGTAGAGGATCCTACGAGCAGTACTTC.

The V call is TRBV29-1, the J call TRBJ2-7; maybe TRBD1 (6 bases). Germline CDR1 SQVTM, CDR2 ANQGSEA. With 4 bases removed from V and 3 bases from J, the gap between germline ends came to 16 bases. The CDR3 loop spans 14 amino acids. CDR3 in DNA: TGCAGCGTTGGATCCCGGCAGGGGAACTACGAGCAGTACTTC. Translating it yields CSVGSRQGNYEQYF.

CDR3 coding DNA: TGTGCCATCAGTGAGGCAAACGGGCGACAGGGGGCAACAGATACGCAGTATTTT. The encoded protein is CAISEANGRQGATDTQYF. The chain has TRBV10-3 and TRBJ2-3, with 10 bases that match TRBD1. The J segment lost 3 bases and the V segment lost 2 bases, leaving 11 bases of the junction unmatched. The CDR3 length is 18 residues. Per the germline V gene, CDR1 is ENHRY and CDR2 is SYGVKD.

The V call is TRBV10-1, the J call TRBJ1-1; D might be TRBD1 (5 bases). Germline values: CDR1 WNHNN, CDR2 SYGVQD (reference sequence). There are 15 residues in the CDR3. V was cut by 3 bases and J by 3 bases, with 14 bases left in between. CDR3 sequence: CASSDPRDSHTEAFF. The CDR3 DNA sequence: TGCGCCAGCAGTGACCCCCGGGACTCGCACACTGAAGCTTTCTTT.

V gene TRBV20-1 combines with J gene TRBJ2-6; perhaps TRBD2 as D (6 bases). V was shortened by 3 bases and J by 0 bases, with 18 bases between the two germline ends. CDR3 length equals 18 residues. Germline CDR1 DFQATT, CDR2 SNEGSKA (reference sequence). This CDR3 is CSASHRDFSFSGANVLTF. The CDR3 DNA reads TGCAGTGCTAGTCACCGGGACTTTTCCTTCTCTGGGGCCAACGTCCTGACTTTC.

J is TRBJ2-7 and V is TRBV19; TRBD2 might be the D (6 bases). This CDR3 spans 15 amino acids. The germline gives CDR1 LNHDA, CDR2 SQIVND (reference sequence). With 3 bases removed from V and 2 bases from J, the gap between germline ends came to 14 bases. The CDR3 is CASSMGLAVAYEQYF. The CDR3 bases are TGTGCCAGTAGTATGGGACTCGCAGTCGCCTACGAGCAGTACTTC.